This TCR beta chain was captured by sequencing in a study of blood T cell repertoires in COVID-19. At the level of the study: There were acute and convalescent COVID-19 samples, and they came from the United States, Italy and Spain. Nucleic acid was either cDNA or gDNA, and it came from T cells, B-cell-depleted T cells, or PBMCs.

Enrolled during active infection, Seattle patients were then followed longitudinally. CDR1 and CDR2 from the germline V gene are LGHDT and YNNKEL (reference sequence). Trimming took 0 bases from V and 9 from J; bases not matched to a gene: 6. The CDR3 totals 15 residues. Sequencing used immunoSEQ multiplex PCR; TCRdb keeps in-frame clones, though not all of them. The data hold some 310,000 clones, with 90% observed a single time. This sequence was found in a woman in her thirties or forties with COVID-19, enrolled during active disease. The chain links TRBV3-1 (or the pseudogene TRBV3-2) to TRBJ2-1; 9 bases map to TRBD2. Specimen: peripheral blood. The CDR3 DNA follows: TGTGCCAGCAGCCAAGAGGCGGGGGGGCCGGGTGAGCAGTTCTTC. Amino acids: CASSQEAGGPGEQFF.